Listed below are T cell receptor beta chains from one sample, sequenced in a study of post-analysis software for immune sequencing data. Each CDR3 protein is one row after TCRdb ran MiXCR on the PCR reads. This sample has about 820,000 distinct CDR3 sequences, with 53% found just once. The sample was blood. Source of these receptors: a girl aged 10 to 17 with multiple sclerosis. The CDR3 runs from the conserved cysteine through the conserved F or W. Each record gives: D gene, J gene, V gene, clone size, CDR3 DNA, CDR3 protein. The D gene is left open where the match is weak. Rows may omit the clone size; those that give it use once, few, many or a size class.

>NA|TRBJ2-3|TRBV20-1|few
TGCAGTGCTAGAGGCTGGCGAAATACGCAGTATTTT
CSARGWRNTQYF
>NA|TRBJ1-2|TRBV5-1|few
TGCGCCAGCAGCTTGAGTACAGCACCCTATGGCTACACCTTC
CASSLSTAPYGYTF
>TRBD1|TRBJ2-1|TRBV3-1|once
TGTGCCAGCAGCCGGACAGGGGGAAGCTCCTACAATGAGCAGTTCTTC
CASSRTGGSSYNEQFF
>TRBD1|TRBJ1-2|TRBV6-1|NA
TGTGCCAGCAGACCGGAACAGGGGGCATCTGGCTACACCTTC
CASRPEQGASGYTF
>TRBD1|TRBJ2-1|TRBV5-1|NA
TGCGCCAGCAGGACAGGGCGAGATCGGTCCTACAATGAGCAGTTCTTC
CASRTGRDRSYNEQFF
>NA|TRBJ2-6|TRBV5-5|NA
TGTGCCAGCAATATAGGGGGTTCCGGGGCCAACGTCCTGACTTTC
CASNIGGSGANVLTF
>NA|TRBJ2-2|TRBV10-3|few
TGTGCCATCAGTGATGCAAAAGAGGTAGTCTGGGACACTCACACCGGGGAGCTGTTTTTT
CAISDAKEVVWDTHTGELFF
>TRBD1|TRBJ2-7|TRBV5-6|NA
TGTGCCAGCAGCTTGGGAGGGGACAGCATCTACGAGCAGTACTTC
CASSLGGDSIYEQYF
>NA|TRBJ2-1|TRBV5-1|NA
TGCGCCAGCAGCACGCAGGGTTTTCCGGGAGATGAGCAGTTCTTC
CASSTQGFPGDEQFF
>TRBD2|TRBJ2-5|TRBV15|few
TGTGCCACCAGCAGACAAGCCCTTAGCGGGAGGGCGATGAGAGAGACCCAGTACTTC
CATSRQALSGRAMRETQYF
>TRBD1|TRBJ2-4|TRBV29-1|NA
TGCAGCGTAGGGCAGGGGGCTAACATTCAGTACTTC
CSVGQGANIQYF
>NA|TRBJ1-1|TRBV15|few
TGTGCCACCAGCTCGAAGACAGGCCTCACCCGGGGAGCTTTCTTT
CATSSKTGLTRGAFF
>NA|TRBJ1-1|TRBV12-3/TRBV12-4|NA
TGTGCCAGCAGACCGGCGGGCGCTGAAGCTTTCTTT
CASRPAGAEAFF
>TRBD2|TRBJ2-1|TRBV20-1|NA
TGCAGTGCTAGAGATTATGCGACTAGCGGGAGGTATGAGCAGTTCTTC
CSARDYATSGRYEQFF
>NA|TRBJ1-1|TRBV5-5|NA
TGTGCCAGCATCTGGGGGACAACCAACACTGAAGCTTTCTTT
CASIWGTTNTEAFF
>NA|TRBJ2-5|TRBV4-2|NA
TGTGCCAGCAGCCAAGATGACCTATCGGGGCCGGAGACCCAGTACTTC
CASSQDDLSGPETQYF
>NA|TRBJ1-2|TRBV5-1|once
TGCGCCAGTAGCTTGGAACTGACGACTAACTATGGCTACACCTTC
CASSLELTTNYGYTF
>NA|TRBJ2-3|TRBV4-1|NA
TGCGCCAGCAGCCAAGAGGAGGGGTTCACAGATACGCAGTATTTT
CASSQEEGFTDTQYF
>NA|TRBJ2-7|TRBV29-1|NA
TGCAGCGTCGGTACGGCGAGCGGCAACTACGGGCAGTACTTC
CSVGTASGNYGQYF
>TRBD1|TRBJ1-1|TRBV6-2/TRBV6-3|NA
TGTGCCAGCAGGAACCCTCAGGGGGAGGAAGCTTTCTTT
CASRNPQGEEAFF
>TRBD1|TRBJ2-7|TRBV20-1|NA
TGCAGTGCTAGGGGGGGGGACAGGGTCTACGAGCAGTACTTC
CSARGGDRVYEQYF
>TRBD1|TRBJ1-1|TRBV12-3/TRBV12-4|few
TGTGCCAGCAGTGGGGACAGCCTGAACACTGAAGCTTTCTTT
CASSGDSLNTEAFF
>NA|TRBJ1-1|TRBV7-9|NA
TGTGCCAGCAGCCCCGAGGGGTCGTCTGAAGCTTTCTTT
CASSPEGSSEAFF
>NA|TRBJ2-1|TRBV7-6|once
TGTGCCAGCAGCTTAGAAGTGGGAGGCCCCGTTAACAATGAGCAGTTCTTC
CASSLEVGGPVNNEQFF
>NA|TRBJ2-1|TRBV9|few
TGTGCCAGCAGCGTAGGGGGGGAACGATACAATGAGCAGTTCTTC
CASSVGGERYNEQFF
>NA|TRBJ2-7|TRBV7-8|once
TGTGCCAGCAGCTTAGAATCTGTTACTACCTACGAGCAGTACTTC
CASSLESVTTYEQYF
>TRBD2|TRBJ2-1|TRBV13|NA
TGTGCCAGCAGCTTAGAGCAGCGGACTAGCTCGTCCTACAATGAGCAGTTCTTC
CASSLEQRTSSSYNEQFF
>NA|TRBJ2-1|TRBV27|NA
TGTGCCAGCAAATCTCTAAACGATGAGCAGTTCTTC
CASKSLNDEQFF
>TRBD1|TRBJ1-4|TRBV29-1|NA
TGCAGCGTTGGGCGACAGGGGGCGGGTACTAATGAAAAACTGTTTTTT
CSVGRQGAGTNEKLFF
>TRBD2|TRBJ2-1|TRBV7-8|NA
TGTGCCAGCAGCCGGACTAGCGGGAGGTTTTATGAGCAGTTCTTC
CASSRTSGRFYEQFF
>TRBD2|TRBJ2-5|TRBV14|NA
TGTGCCAGCAGCCAAGATCTCGCCGGGACTAGAATTGAGACCCAGTACTTC
CASSQDLAGTRIETQYF
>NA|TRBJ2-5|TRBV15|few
TGTGCCACCACCTTCTTAGGGGGTATGCAAGAGACCCAGTACTTC
CATTFLGGMQETQYF